Sequencing of this T cell receptor beta chain was carried out in a study of cytomegalovirus exposure and HLA in healthy donors. Notes on the study in general: In vitro confirmation showed three CMV-associated chains to be CMV antigen specific.

V lost 3 bases and J lost 4, with 11 bases in between. CDR1 is SNHLY and CDR2 is FYNNEI in the germline V gene. This CDR3 contains 14 residues. Comment on this clone: What it binds is not known. At the DNA level, this CDR3 is encoded by other sequences in the same sample as well.

Sequencing used immunoSEQ multiplex PCR; TCRdb keeps in-frame clones, though not all of them. The sample lists under 65,000 clones, 85% to 95% occurring once. The rearrangement links TRBV2 to TRBJ2-3; D call uncertain. This receptor was taken from a woman aged 18-30 years in good health and CMV-seropositive. Source material: PBMCs. DNA for the CDR3: TGTGCCAGCAGTGAGGGCCTACCCCCAGATACGCAGTATTTT. It yields the protein CASSEGLPPDTQYF.